The rows below give T cell receptor beta chains drawn from one sample of a study of cytomegalovirus exposure and HLA in healthy donors. The assay was immunoSEQ multiplex PCR, and TCRdb's table has in-frame clones only and misses some. The table shows under 150,000 clones, with more than 65% occurring only once. The sample was PBMCs. Source of these receptors: a middle-aged man in good health and CMV-seronegative. CDR3s include the opening cysteine and the closing phenylalanine or tryptophan. The listing skips clone size in some rows; elsewhere it reads once, few, many or a size class.

v_call	clone_size	j_call	cdr3_aa
TRBV5-1	NA	TRBJ2-3	CASSLVVPGLAGGRTDTQYF
TRBV6-5	NA	TRBJ1-5	CASSYPGQSNQPQHF
TRBV5-1	NA	TRBJ2-1	CASSLVGQINNEQFF
TRBV7-9	NA	TRBJ2-7	CASSSVEERYEQYF
TRBV12-5	NA	TRBJ1-2	CASGLGRPQGTTKGYTF
TRBV7-9	NA	TRBJ1-4	CASSLDLGLVAGGEKLFF
TRBV27	NA	TRBJ2-7	CASSLGQGDSYEQYF
TRBV7-9	once	TRBJ1-3	CASSPPGGNTIYF
TRBV15	few	TRBJ2-7	CATSRFMRGLGYEQYF
TRBV5-6	NA	TRBJ1-6	CASSLAGTEPISTLHF
TRBV27	NA	TRBJ2-7	CASSDWGGLQGEYF
TRBV5-4	NA	TRBJ1-2	CASSSDGNYGYTF
TRBV6-6	NA	TRBJ1-5	CASSFVSNQPQHF
TRBV5-1	once	TRBJ1-2	CASNLGQGYGYTF
TRBV19	NA	TRBJ1-5	CASSIAGQGGNQPQHF
TRBV5-1	once	TRBJ2-5	CASSRGLAGQETQYF
TRBV5-1	NA	TRBJ1-2	CASSPDRGVDGYTF
TRBV19	NA	TRBJ2-4	CASSIYQGIAKNIQYF
TRBV6-1	NA	TRBJ1-2	CASNSGPFNYGYTF
TRBV15	NA	TRBJ2-3	CATSRGRGGPDTQYF
TRBV4-1	once	TRBJ2-5	CASSPSDSETQYF
TRBV6-5	once	TRBJ2-3	CASSYTRITDTQYF
TRBV2	NA	TRBJ2-7	CASSPRGYEQYF
TRBV12-5	NA	TRBJ1-1	CASGHPRAGRSEAFF
TRBV5-6	NA	TRBJ2-7	CASSLGRVYEQYF
TRBV7-9	NA	TRBJ1-3	CASSPRGRDRGGNTIYF
TRBV5-4	once	TRBJ2-2	CASSLLAGDTGELFF
TRBV4-1	many	TRBJ2-7	CASSHGSDYEQYF
TRBV9	NA	TRBJ1-2	CASSANREMDGYTF
TRBV14	NA	TRBJ2-2	CASSLGGNTGELFF
TRBV19	NA	TRBJ1-1	CASRTQGSTEAFF
TRBV2	NA	TRBJ1-1	CARESGQPEAFF
TRBV19	NA	TRBJ1-1	CASTVDRSTEAFF
TRBV19	NA	TRBJ2-1	CASTRAGTYNEQFF
TRBV6-5	NA	TRBJ2-2	CASTPGTKAGELFF
TRBV15	NA	TRBJ1-4	CATSRAHPATNEKLFF
TRBV5-8	NA	TRBJ1-5	CASSLDSNQPQHF
TRBV16	NA	TRBJ2-2	CASSHPRQGETGELFF
TRBV5-6	once	TRBJ2-7	CASTDAGTGWHNEQYF
TRBV2	NA	TRBJ1-4	CASMKGSSTNEKLFF
TRBV6-1	NA	TRBJ2-3	CASSVGGGVTDTQYF
TRBV13	NA	TRBJ1-2	CASSLQPSGEGGYTF
TRBV19	NA	TRBJ2-5	CASSIVRGWTQYF
TRBV11-2	once	TRBJ2-7	CASSRTGVNEQYF
TRBV5-1	NA	TRBJ1-1	CASSLAVGQGPTFF
TRBV10-2	NA	TRBJ2-7	CASSEQSGGPYEQYF
TRBV2	NA	TRBJ1-2	CASKIVQGTYGYGYTF
TRBV9	NA	TRBJ2-3	CASSVSPRREDTQYF
TRBV11-2	NA	TRBJ2-3	CASSLVGWTDTQYF
TRBV5-1	NA	TRBJ1-4	CASGENNEKLFF